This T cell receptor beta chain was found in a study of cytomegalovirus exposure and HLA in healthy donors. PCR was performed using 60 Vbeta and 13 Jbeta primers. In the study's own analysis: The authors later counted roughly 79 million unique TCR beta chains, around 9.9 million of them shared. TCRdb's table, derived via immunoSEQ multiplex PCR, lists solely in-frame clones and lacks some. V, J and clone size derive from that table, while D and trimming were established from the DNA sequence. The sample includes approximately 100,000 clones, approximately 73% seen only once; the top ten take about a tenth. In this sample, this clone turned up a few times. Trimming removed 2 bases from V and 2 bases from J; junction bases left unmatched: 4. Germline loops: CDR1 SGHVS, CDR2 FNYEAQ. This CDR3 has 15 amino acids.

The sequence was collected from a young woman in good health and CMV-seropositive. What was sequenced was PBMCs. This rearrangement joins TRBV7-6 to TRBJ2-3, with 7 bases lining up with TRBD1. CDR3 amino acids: CASSLMGQTTDTQYF. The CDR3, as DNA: TGTGCCAGCAGCTTAATGGGACAGACCACAGATACGCAGTATTTT.